Presented here are 19 T cell receptor beta chains from one specimen sequenced in a study of molecular identifiers for immune sequencing clone quantification (dated by TCRdb to 2017 to 2018). Library preparation was by PCR. The reads were generated on a NextSeq 500. Using fastp trimming at Q25 and MiXCR clonotype assembly, TCRdb reanalyzed the public sequencing data and kept in-frame beta chains. Rows matching on CDR3 protein sequence are summarized as one entry with the most common DNA and genes. This sample lists hundreds of thousands of distinct CDR3 sequences; about 25% were detected once. The ten most abundant clones make up about 0.78% of the sample. Material: naive CD8+ T cells from blood, with Jurkat cell RNA spiked in. The cell subset or site tag for this specimen amounts to: FACS-sorted CD8+CD4-CCR7+CD45RA+ naive T cells. The receptors here all came from a human donor in good health. Some libraries in this study had Jurkat cell RNA spiked in.

The chain is built from TRBV4-2 and TRBJ2-5; D may correspond to TRBD1 or TRBD2 (5 bases each). The CDR3 length is 14 residues. V dropped 1 base and J dropped 4 bases, with 10 bases sitting between them. Germline assignment: CDR1 LGHNA and CDR2 YNFKEQ. This CDR3 is CASSQGVGTETQYF. The DNA for the CDR3 is TGTGCCAGCAGCCAAGGGGTGGGGACAGAGACCCAGTACTTC.

There are many counts of this clonotype. This chain uses TRBV9 with TRBJ1-1; no clear D gene. Germline lookup yields CDR1 SGDLS and CDR2 YYNGEE. The CDR3 length is 13 residues. V was pared by 0 bases and J by 4 bases, with 7 bases between. CDR3 sequence reads: CASSVEVGTEAFF. Written as DNA, the CDR3 is TGTGCCAGCAGCGTAGAGGTCGGCACTGAAGCTTTCTTT. Together with reference TRBV9 and TRBJ1-1, the CDR3 gives the full variable domain: DSGVTQTPKHLITATGQRVTLRCSPRSGDLSVYWYQQSLDQGLQFLIQYYNGEERAKGNILERFSAQQFPDLHSELNLSSLELGDSALYFCASSVEVGTEAFFGQGTRLTVV.

In this sample, this clonotype turned up once. This may arise from a read error, as a much more abundant clone is one base away. The gene calls are TRBV5-6 and TRBJ2-5; 8 bases fit TRBD1. The CDR3 covers 17 residues. Germline V gene lookup returns CDR1 SGHDT and CDR2 YYEEEE. V gave up 3 bases and J gave up 0 bases; unmatched junction bases: 10. CDR3 region: CASSSETGVRYQETQYF. CDR3 DNA sequence: TGTGCCAGCAGCTCGGAGACAGGGGTCCGGTACCAAGAGACCCAGTACTTC.

The table lists this clonotype with a few counts. The chain recombines TRBV12-3 or TRBV12-4 with TRBJ2-7; TRBD2 is a possible D gene (5 bases). This CDR3 contains 15 residues. V dropped 2 bases and J dropped 3 bases, with 14 bases sitting between them. CDR3 in amino acids: CASSLNREVYYEQYF. As DNA, the CDR3 is TGTGCCAGCAGTTTAAATCGGGAAGTATACTACGAGCAGTACTTC.

This clonotype was counted ten times or more. The chain employs TRBV12-5 and TRBJ1-1, with D possibly being TRBD1 (6 bases). V was clipped by 2 bases and J by 4 bases, with 11 bases between them. Germline V lookup: CDR1 LGHNT, CDR2 FRNRAP. The CDR3 consists of 14 residues. This CDR3 reads CASGLLGAGTEAFF. The CDR3 DNA is TGTGCTAGTGGTTTGTTGGGGGCGGGCACTGAAGCTTTCTTT.

This clonotype was seen repeatedly, ten times or more. The rearrangement joins TRBV20-1 to TRBJ1-1; the D is unclear. V was trimmed by 0 bases and J by 3 bases, leaving 14 bases between them. The CDR3 runs 15 residues. Germline-derived CDR1 and CDR2 are DFQATT and SNEGSKA (reference sequence). Here the CDR3 DNA reads TGCAGTGCTAGAGATCTGTTATGGGAGGACACTGAAGCTTTCTTT. Protein: CSARDLLWEDTEAFF.

This clonotype was seen a few times. The V and J genes are TRBV13 and TRBJ2-3; D gene unclear. The CDR3 sequence is 14 residues long. The germline gives CDR1 PRHDT, CDR2 FYEKMQ (reference sequence). Trimming took off 4 bases at V and 5 bases at J, with 13 bases between the two ends. The CDR3 bases are TGTGCCAGCAGCTACTCGTCGCTTGGAGATACGCAGTATTTT. As protein: CASSYSSLGDTQYF.

This clonotype appeared a few times. The V gene is TRBV7-2, the J gene TRBJ2-1, with 8 bases that match TRBD2. CDR1 and CDR2 (germline): SGHTA, FQGNSA. The CDR3 extends over 14 amino acids. V gave up 5 bases and J gave up 8 bases; unmatched junction bases: 8. As DNA, the CDR3 is TGTGCCAGCAGCCTTAGCGGGACTCCCGATGAGCAGTTCTTC. This translates into CASSLSGTPDEQFF.

In its sample, this clonotype was seen a few times. The V and J genes are TRBV4-1 and TRBJ1-3; the D is unclear. This CDR3 has 17 amino acids. Trimming removed 2 bases at V and 0 bases at J, with 14 bases between. Germline lookup yields CDR1 MGHRA and CDR2 YSYEKL. CDR3 bases: TGCGCCAGCAGCCAACGCGACGGGTCCCCCTCTGGAAACACCATATATTTT. Residues: CASSQRDGSPSGNTIYF.

As concerns this clonotype: Germline is not matched at one junction end, which may reflect a read error. This sequence joins TRBV7-9 and TRBJ2-1; tentatively, D is TRBD2 (5 bases). Germline V gives CDR1 SEHNR, CDR2 FQNEAQ (reference sequence). This CDR3 comprises 17 residues. The CDR3 loop is CASNLSRGRQGYNEQFF. CDR3 coding DNA: TGTGCCAGCAACTTAAGCCGGGGTAGACAAGGATACAATGAGCAGTTCTTC.

The table lists this clonotype with many counts. V usage is TRBV9 and J usage is TRBJ2-3, with a weak D call TRBD2 (6 bases). This CDR3 has 15 amino acids. Germline CDR1 SGDLS, CDR2 YYNGEE. V dropped 4 bases and J dropped 0 bases, with 12 bases sitting between them. The CDR3 spells CASSPERVSTDTQYF. The CDR3 DNA follows: TGTGCCAGCAGCCCAGAGCGGGTTAGCACAGATACGCAGTATTTT.

This clonotype was observed a few times. The genes are TRBV6-2 or TRBV6-3 and TRBJ2-2; unclear D gene. V gave up 2 bases and J gave up 0 bases, with 7 bases separating them. Germline CDR1 and CDR2: MNHEY and SVGEGT. This CDR3 is built from 15 residues. The CDR3 region has the DNA TGTGCCAGCAGTTACACAATTGCGAACACCGGGGAGCTGTTTTTT. Translated, it gives CASSYTIANTGELFF.

This clonotype was found a few times. The junction shows a germline mismatch at one end, possibly a read error. The rearrangement joins TRBV5-1 to TRBJ2-2; D gene unclear. Germline CDR1 reads SGHRS; CDR2 reads YFSETQ. The length of the CDR3 is 15 residues. The CDR3 DNA sequence: TGCGCCAGCAGCCTCGGTGAAGGGAACATCGGGGAGCTGTTTTTT. Its protein product is CASSLGEGNIGELFF.

This clonotype was seen a few times. The rearrangement uses TRBV4-3 and TRBJ1-6, with D possibly matching TRBD1 (5 bases). The CDR3 has 15 amino acids. Trimming took 1 base from V and 4 from J, leaving 8 bases between them. Germline lookup yields CDR1 LGHNA and CDR2 YSLEER. DNA for the CDR3: TGCGCCAGCAGCCAAGTTGGACAATATAATTCACCCCTCCACTTT. Translating it yields CASSQVGQYNSPLHF.

The V and J genes are TRBV4-3 and TRBJ2-2; D not resolved. Trimming removed 1 base at V and 5 bases at J, with 11 bases between. The CDR3 extends over 15 amino acids. The germline V gene has CDR1 LGHNA and CDR2 YSLEER. CDR3 protein: CASSQAGLGTGELFF. The CDR3 region has the DNA TGCGCCAGCAGCCAAGCCGGGCTTGGGACCGGGGAGCTGTTTTTT.

This clonotype occurred a few times. The chain has TRBV29-1 and TRBJ2-7, with 11 nucleotides matching TRBD2. Trimming took 4 bases from V and 3 from J; bases not matched to a gene: 8. The CDR3 totals 15 residues. The germline V gene encodes CDR1 SQVTM and CDR2 ANQGSEA. The CDR3 region is CSVGGGLAEFYEQYF. Here the CDR3 DNA reads TGCAGCGTTGGTGGGGGACTAGCGGAATTCTACGAGCAGTACTTC.

At least ten counts were recorded for this clonotype. This chain connects TRBV7-2 to TRBJ2-1, with D perhaps matching TRBD2 (5 bases). The CDR3 is 17 residues long. Looked up from germline, CDR1 is SGHTA and CDR2 is FQGNSA. V shed 2 bases and J shed 8 bases, with 22 bases lying between them. The DNA for the CDR3 is TGTGCCAGCAGCTTATACTGGAGTATTCCTTTTAGCGATGAGCAGTTCTTC. This encodes CASSLYWSIPFSDEQFF.

This clonotype was seen many times. The rearrangement uses TRBV4-3 and TRBJ2-7, with D perhaps TRBD1 (6 bases). The CDR3 contains 15 residues. Germline V gene lookup returns CDR1 LGHNA and CDR2 YSLEER. The V end lost 3 bases, the J end lost 5 bases, and 17 bases lay between the germline ends. Here the CDR3 reads CASSQLTGTPHEQYF. The CDR3 DNA follows: TGCGCCAGCAGCCAGTTGACAGGCACCCCCCACGAGCAGTACTTC.

This clonotype was detected ten times or more. The chain joins TRBV12-3 or TRBV12-4 to TRBJ2-3, with D possibly being TRBD1 or TRBD2 (6 bases each). Trimming stripped 8 bases from V and 2 bases from J, with 11 bases between. This CDR3 has 13 residues. The CDR3 region is CASVRGPTDTQYF. The CDR3 bases are TGTGCCAGCGTACGGGGGCCCACAGATACGCAGTATTTT.